Listed below are T cell receptor beta chains from one sample, sequenced in a study of CD8+ T cells in alopecia areata. The protocol was immunoSEQ multiplex PCR, while the TCRdb copy is restricted to in-frame clones and leaves out a portion. The data contain roughly 150,000 clones, 55% of them singletons. Sequenced: CD4+ T cells sorted from blood. Receptors originate from a human donor in good health. Each CDR3 is given with its conserved first and last residue. The D gene is left open where the match is weak.

-	TRBV19	TRBJ2-5	CASSARVSPQETQYF
TRBD1	TRBV5-6	TRBJ2-2	CASSGGQVNTGELFF
-	TRBV28	TRBJ1-5	CASGSRPGQPQHF
TRBD1	TRBV5-1	TRBJ2-5	CASSRGQDNEYF
TRBD1	TRBV7-2	TRBJ1-1	CASSFQGASTEAFF
-	TRBV29-1	TRBJ2-3	CSARNSGTAADTQYF
TRBD1	TRBV6-1	TRBJ1-2	CASSESPGQGGYGYTF
TRBD1	TRBV7-9	TRBJ2-1	CASSLVTGYNEQFF
-	TRBV5-6	TRBJ2-4	CASSYGPFRGAKNIQYF
-	TRBV10-2	TRBJ2-7	CASTSLEGGMYEQYF
TRBD1	TRBV29-1	TRBJ2-5	CSVERQGAWETQYF
-	TRBV6-5	TRBJ1-1	CASSYIARGTEAFF
TRBD2	TRBV19	TRBJ2-1	CASSDSLAGSEQFF
-	TRBV25-1	TRBJ1-1	CASSAGRRNTEAFF
-	TRBV29-1	TRBJ1-5	CSAQDYNQPQHF
-	TRBV9	TRBJ2-3	CASSVDAVSTDTQYF
TRBD1	TRBV7-8	TRBJ2-5	CASSLAGTVTQETQYF
-	TRBV18	TRBJ1-3	CASSPPLTRIYF
TRBD1	TRBV28	TRBJ1-2	CASSFPGTGYYYTF
-	TRBV29-1	TRBJ1-2	CSVDGGNYGYTF
-	TRBV27	TRBJ2-3	CASSSTGSITDTQYF
-	TRBV9	TRBJ1-1	CASSPDTQNTEAFF
-	TRBV20-1	TRBJ1-2	CSADPRRGYTF
-	TRBV2	TRBJ2-5	CAYTASGEETQYF
-	TRBV7-8	TRBJ1-5	CASWGTYSNQPQHF
-	TRBV2	TRBJ2-1	CASSVTWYEQFF
-	TRBV30	TRBJ1-1	CASQAGLRAFF
-	TRBV5-1	TRBJ2-2	CASRQFTANTGELFF
-	TRBV7-9	TRBJ1-5	CASSLALNQPQHF
-	TRBV7-8	TRBJ1-1	CASSLGRRNTEAFF
-	TRBV28	TRBJ1-5	CASSPLHAPGNQPQHF
TRBD2	TRBV28	TRBJ2-5	CASSPAGTSASQETQYF
-	TRBV6-5	TRBJ1-1	CASSYSRTAEAFF
-	TRBV2	TRBJ1-1	CASRLQGQNTEAFF
-	TRBV6-6	TRBJ2-7	CASSYSNYEQYF